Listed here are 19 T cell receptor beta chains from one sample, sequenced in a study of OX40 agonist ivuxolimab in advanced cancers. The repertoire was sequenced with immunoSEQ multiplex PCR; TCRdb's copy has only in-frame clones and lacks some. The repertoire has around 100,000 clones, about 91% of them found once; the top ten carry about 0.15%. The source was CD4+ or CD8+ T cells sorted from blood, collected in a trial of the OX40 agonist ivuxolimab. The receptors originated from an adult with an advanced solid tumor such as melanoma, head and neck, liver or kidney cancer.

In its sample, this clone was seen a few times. CDR3 nucleotide sequence: TGTGCCAGCAGTCCGCAGTCCTATGGCTACACCTTC. It translates to CASSPQSYGYTF. The chain links TRBV7-8 to TRBJ1-2, with no clear D. This CDR3 has 12 residues. The V gene lost 6 bases and the J gene lost 4 bases, with 9 bases spanning the gap. Germline assignment: CDR1 SGHVS and CDR2 FQNEAQ.

CDR3 residues: CASSRPTLADTQYF. In DNA form, the CDR3 reads TGTGCCAGCAGCCGCCCAACCCTAGCAGATACGCAGTATTTT. This chain uses TRBV14 with TRBJ2-3; D gene unclear. The CDR3 contains 14 residues. Germline-derived CDR1 and CDR2 are SGHDN and FVKESK. Trimming removed 4 bases from V and 4 bases from J, with 12 bases in between.

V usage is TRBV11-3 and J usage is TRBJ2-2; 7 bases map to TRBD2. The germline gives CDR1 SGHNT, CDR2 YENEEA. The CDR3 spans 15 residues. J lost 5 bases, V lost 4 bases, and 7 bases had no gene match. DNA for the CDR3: TGTGCCAGCAGCTACGGGGGGAGAGGTACCGGGGAGCTGTTTTTT. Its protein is CASSYGGRGTGELFF. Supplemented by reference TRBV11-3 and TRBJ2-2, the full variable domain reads EAGVVQSPRYKIIEKKQPVAFWCNPISGHNTLYWYLQNLGQGPELLIRYENEEAVDDSQLPKDRFSAERLKGVDSTLKIQPAELGDSAVYLCASSYGGRGTGELFFGEGSRLTVL.

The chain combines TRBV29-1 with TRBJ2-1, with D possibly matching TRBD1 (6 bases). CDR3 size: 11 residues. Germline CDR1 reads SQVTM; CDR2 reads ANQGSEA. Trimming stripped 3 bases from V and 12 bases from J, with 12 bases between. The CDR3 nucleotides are TGCAGCGTTGATCCCCCGACAGGGCAGTTCTTC. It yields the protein CSVDPPTGQFF.

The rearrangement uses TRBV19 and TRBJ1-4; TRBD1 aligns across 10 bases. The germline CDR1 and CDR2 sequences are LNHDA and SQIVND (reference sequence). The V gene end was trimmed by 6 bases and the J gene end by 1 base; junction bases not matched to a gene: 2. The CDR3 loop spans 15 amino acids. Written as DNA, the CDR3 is TGTGCCAGTAGCCGGACAGGGGGAACTAATGAAAAACTGTTTTTT. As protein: CASSRTGGTNEKLFF.

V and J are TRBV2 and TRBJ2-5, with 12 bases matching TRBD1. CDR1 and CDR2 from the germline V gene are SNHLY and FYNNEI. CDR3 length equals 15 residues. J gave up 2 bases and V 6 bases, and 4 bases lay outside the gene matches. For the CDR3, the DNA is TGTGCCAGCAGGCCGGGACAGGGGGCTCAAGAGACCCAGTACTTC. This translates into CASRPGQGAQETQYF. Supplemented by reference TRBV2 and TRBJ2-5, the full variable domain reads EPEVTQTPSHQVTQMGQEVILRCVPISNHLYFYWYRQILGQKVEFLVSFYNNEISEKSEIFDDQFSVERPDGSNFTLKIRSTKLEDSAMYFCASRPGQGAQETQYFGPGTRLLVL.

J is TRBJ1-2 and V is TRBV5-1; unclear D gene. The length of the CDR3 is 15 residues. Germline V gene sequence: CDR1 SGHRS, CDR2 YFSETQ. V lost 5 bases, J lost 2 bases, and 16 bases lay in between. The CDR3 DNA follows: TGCGCCAGCAGGGGCCTCGAGGATGGGAACTATGGCTACACCTTC. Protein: CASRGLEDGNYGYTF.

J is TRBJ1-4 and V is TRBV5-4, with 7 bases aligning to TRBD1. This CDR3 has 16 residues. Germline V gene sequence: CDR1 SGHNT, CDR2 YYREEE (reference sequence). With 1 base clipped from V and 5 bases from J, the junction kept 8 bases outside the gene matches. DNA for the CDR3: TGTGCCAGCAGCTTGCCTCCGGGACAGCAAAATGAAAAACTGTTTTTT. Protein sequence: CASSLPPGQQNEKLFF.

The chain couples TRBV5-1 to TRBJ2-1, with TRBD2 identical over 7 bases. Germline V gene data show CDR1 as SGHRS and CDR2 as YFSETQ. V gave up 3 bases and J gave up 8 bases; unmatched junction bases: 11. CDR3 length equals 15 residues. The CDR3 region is CASSSNPVGRYEQFF. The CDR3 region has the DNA TGCGCCAGCAGCTCGAACCCGGTCGGGAGGTATGAGCAGTTCTTC. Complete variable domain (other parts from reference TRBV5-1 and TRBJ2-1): KAGVTQTPRYLIKTRGQQVTLSCSPISGHRSVSWYQQTPGQGLQFLFEYFSETQRNKGNFPGRFSGRQFSNSRSEMNVSTLELGDSALYLCASSSNPVGRYEQFFGPGTRLTVL.

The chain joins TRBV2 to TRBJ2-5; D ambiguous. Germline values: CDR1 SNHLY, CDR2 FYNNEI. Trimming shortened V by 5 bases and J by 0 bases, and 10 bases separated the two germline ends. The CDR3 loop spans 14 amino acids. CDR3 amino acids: CASSNLLHQETQYF. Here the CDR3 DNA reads TGTGCCAGCAGTAACCTCTTACACCAAGAGACCCAGTACTTC.

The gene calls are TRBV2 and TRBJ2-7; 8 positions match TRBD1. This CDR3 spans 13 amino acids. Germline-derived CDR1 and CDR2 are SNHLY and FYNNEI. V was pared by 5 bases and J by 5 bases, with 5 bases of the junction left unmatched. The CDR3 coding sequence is TGTGCCAGCAGTCCAGGGGGCTTCGACGAGCAGTACTTC. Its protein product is CASSPGGFDEQYF.

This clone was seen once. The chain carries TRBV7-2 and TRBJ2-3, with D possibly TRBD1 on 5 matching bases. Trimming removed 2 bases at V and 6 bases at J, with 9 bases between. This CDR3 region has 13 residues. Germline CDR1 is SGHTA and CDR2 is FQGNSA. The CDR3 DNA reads TGTGCCAGCAGCTTACAGGGTTCTGATACGCAGTATTTT. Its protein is CASSLQGSDTQYF.

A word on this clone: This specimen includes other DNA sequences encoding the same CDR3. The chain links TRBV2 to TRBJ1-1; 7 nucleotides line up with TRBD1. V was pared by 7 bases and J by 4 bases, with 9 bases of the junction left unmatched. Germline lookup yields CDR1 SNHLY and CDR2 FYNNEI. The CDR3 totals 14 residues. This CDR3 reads CASTKARQGTEAFF. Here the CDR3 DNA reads TGTGCCAGCACGAAGGCCCGACAGGGCACTGAAGCTTTCTTT.

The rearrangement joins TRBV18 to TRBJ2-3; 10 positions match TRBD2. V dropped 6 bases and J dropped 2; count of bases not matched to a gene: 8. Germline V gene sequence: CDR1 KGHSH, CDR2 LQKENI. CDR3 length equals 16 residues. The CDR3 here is CASSRELAGYTDTQYF. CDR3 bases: TGTGCCAGCTCCCGCGAACTAGCGGGGTACACAGATACGCAGTATTTT.

The CDR3 nucleotides read TGCAGCGTTGAGAGGGACAGGGGAAGCAATGAGCAGTTCTTC. Translated: CSVERDRGSNEQFF. The chain links TRBV29-1 to TRBJ2-1; TRBD1 agrees at 10 bases. The germline V gene has CDR1 SQVTM and CDR2 ANQGSEA. Unmatched junction bases numbered 5, after V lost 3 bases and J lost 6 bases. This CDR3 has 14 amino acids.

CDR3 sequence: CASSIVPGNQPQHF. The CDR3 region has the DNA TGTGCCAGTAGTATAGTCCCAGGGAATCAGCCCCAGCATTTT. This sequence joins TRBV19 and TRBJ1-5; a weak D match, TRBD1 (5 bases). This CDR3 region has 14 residues. V shed 1 base and J shed 4 bases, with 8 bases lying between them. Looked up from germline, CDR1 is LNHDA and CDR2 is SQIVND (reference sequence).

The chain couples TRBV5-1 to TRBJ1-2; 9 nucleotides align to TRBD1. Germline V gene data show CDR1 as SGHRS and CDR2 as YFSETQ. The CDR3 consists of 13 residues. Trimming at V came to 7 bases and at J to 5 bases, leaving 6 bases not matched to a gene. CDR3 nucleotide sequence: TGCGCCAGCGGGACAGGGCTGAGATATGGCTACACCTTC. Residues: CASGTGLRYGYTF. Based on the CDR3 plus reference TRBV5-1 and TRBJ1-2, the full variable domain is KAGVTQTPRYLIKTRGQQVTLSCSPISGHRSVSWYQQTPGQGLQFLFEYFSETQRNKGNFPGRFSGRQFSNSRSEMNVSTLELGDSALYLCASGTGLRYGYTFGSGTRLTVV.

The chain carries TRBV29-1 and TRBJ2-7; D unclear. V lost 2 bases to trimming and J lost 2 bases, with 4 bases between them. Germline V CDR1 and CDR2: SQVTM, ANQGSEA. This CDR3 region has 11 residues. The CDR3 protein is CSVETAYEQYF. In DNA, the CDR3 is TGCAGCGTTGAAACAGCCTACGAGCAGTACTTC.

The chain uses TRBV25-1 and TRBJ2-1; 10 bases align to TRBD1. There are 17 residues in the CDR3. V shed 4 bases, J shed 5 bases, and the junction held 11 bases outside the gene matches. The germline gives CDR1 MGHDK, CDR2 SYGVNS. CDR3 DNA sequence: TGTGCCAGCAGTGGACCTGACAGGGGGCGGACTGACAATGAGCAGTTCTTC. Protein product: CASSGPDRGRTDNEQFF.